This TCR beta chain was captured in a study of blood T cell repertoires in COVID-19. On the study more broadly: Acute and convalescent COVID-19 samples came from the United States, Italy and Spain. From T cells, B-cell-depleted T cells, or PBMCs came the material, which was cDNA or gDNA.

In the original processing: Amplification of reference gene primers provided the estimated nucleated cell counts. Clones were read by immunoSEQ multiplex PCR, and TCRdb kept only the in-frame ones, dropping some. V and J calls and clone size are as listed in that table; D and trimming were resolved from the DNA. The sample has some 76,000 clones; about nine tenths are singletons. With V trimmed by 5 bases and J by 4 bases, 4 bases remained unmatched. Germline assignment: CDR1 SNHLY and CDR2 FYNNEI. The CDR3 runs 14 residues. The specimen was peripheral blood. This rearrangement joins TRBV2 to TRBJ2-2; 7 bases are shared with TRBD1. The clonotype comes from a woman between 18 and 29 years old with acute or convalescent COVID-19. The CDR3 loop reads CASSTNRGTGELFF. DNA of the CDR3: TGTGCCAGCAGTACTAACAGGGGCACCGGGGAGCTGTTTTTT.